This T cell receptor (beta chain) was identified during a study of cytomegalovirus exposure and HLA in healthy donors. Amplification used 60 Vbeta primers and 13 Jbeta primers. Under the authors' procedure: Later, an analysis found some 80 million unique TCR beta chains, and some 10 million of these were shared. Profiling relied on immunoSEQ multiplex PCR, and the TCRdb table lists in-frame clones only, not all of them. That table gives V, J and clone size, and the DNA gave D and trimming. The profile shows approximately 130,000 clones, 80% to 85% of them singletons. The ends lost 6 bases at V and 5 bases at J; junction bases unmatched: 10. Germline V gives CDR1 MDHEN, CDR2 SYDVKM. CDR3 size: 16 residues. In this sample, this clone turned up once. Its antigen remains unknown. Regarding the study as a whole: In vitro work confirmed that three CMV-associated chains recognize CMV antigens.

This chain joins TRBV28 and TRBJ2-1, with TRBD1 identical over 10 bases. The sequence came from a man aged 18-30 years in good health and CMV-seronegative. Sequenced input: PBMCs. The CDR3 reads CASSPGGGQGNNEQFF. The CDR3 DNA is TGTGCCAGCAGCCCCGGGGGGGGACAGGGGAACAATGAGCAGTTCTTC.